The T cell receptor beta chain under discussion was sequenced for a study of PD-L1 blockade in urothelial cancer (dated by TCRdb to 2015 to 2018). For the wider study: All patients started therapy in the mid-2010s and received atezolizumab 1,200 mg intravenously every 3 weeks. About nine tenths of the roughly 29 patients were identified as males with urothelial cancer of bladder origin, and a prior smoking history was reported by 18 of 29 patients. Patients had an ECOG performance status of 0 or 1 and had received between 0 and 3 prior chemotherapy regimens. Blood samples were analyzed at 3 weeks after treatment start (second dose) and at 6 weeks after treatment start. Blood samples gave a median of around 140,000 T cells and 80,000 to 95,000 unique TCRs, with a median clonality of 0.080. An exploratory multi-omic analysis was conducted of the somatic, immune and clinical correlates of response to PD-L1 blockade with atezolizumab in urothelial cancer. TCR sequencing covered pretreatment tumor samples and matched, serially collected peripheral blood taken before and after atezolizumab treatment. Progression-free survival longer than 6 months counted as durable clinical benefit, and TCR features were additionally tested against both progression-free and overall survival. In the same patients who had TCR sequencing, pretreatment tumors also underwent whole exome sequencing and RNA sequencing. Several patients reached durable clinical benefit, while about 20 patients did not. Pretreatment blood TCR-seq was available for twenty-nine patients, at least one posttreatment blood collection was obtained for around 25 patients, and tumor TCR-seq was available for around 25 patients.

This clone has more than one count but fewer than ten. Its specific antigen is unknown. Base quality data are lacking; no much larger clone is found one base away. Overall results and qualifications from the work: Improved progression-free and overall survival was associated with having pretreatment peripheral blood TCR clonality below the median. Greater expansion of tumor-associated TCR clones in peripheral blood 3 weeks after the start of treatment was observed in patients with durable benefit (n of about 20, p = 0.022). Because the sample size was small (n ≈ 28) and many of the analyses were exploratory, the results are meant to be hypothesis-generating.

Synthetic TCR analog templates were spiked into each PCR to estimate absolute template abundance from read counts. The immunoSEQ assay used bias-controlled V and J gene primers to amplify TCRbeta CDR3 regions from genomic DNA. Sequencing of rearranged TCRbeta segments was done at approximately 20X coverage. The authors' analysis ran thus. Clustering was used to correct sequencing errors, and CDR3s were annotated against IMGT so that V, D and J genes could be assigned. Downstream analyses used only productive TCRbeta rearrangements, leaving out any out-of-frame or stop-codon sequences. Clonality was computed as one minus Shannon entropy normalized by the log of the number of unique productive sequences. Fisher's exact test with Benjamini-Hochberg correction, at a threshold of adjusted p below 0.01, was used to find clones that differed between time points or between blood and tumor. TCRdb obtained this table from immuneACCESS and retained in-frame rearrangements with V and J assigned. These tables miss some clones; where compared with another copy, unresolved V genes account for less than half of the shortfall, and the remainder is unexplained. That table supplies the V and J calls and clone size; D and trimming were determined from the DNA. In all, the sample holds 100,000 to 150,000 clones, and roughly 83% of those were seen once. Roughly 2.6% of the sample is held by the ten biggest clonotypes.

This specimen's time point label, per the study, means: peripheral blood 6 weeks after treatment start. A cohort of about 31 patients with locally advanced or metastatic urothelial carcinoma, treated at Memorial Sloan Kettering on a trial protocol, was included. Peripheral blood mononuclear cells were collected pretreatment and during treatment, with between 1 and 8 total time points per patient. The Qiagen DNeasy Blood extraction kit was used to purify genomic DNA from total PBMCs and tumor samples. PBMCs were collected pretreatment and during treatment and were isolated and stored as previously described. V loses 3 bases at its end and J loses 5 bases; junction bases beyond the gene matches: 6. Including cysteine and phenylalanine, the CDR3 has 15 amino acids. The read is trimmed to its CDR3 DNA, 45 bases read in frame from base 1. From the germline V gene, CDR1 is SGHTA and CDR2 is FQGTGA.

The material sequenced was PBMCs, taken around atezolizumab (anti-PD-L1) treatment. The V and J genes are TRBV7-3 and TRBJ2-2, with TRBD2 matching 7 junction bases. The clonotype was recovered from a man between 50 and 59 years old with urothelial cancer. This receptor has the CDR3 CASSFGGRATGELFF. The sequence in DNA is TGTGCCAGCAGCTTTGGAGGGAGGGCGACCGGGGAGCTGTTTTTT.